This is a list of T cell receptor beta chains from one sample in a study of shared T cell receptors in the human thymus. This table comes from immunoSEQ multiplex PCR, and its TCRdb copy is limited to in-frame clones, with some not included. The table records hundreds of thousands of clones, 80% to 90% of them present only once. The sample was also linked to a second study, of human thymus T cells.

The sample was thymocytes. The origin of the receptors is a boy under two years old with a congenital heart defect. CDR3s include the opening cysteine and the closing phenylalanine or tryptophan. Each record gives: clone size, D gene, J gene, V gene, CDR3 DNA, CDR3 protein. D genes are given only for firm matches. Expanded clones get a size class; other rows say once, few or many, or leave the size out.

NA TRBD2 TRBJ2-1 TRBV7-4 TGTGCCAGCAGCTTATGTTCGATCGGCGGGAGGAGCTCCTACAATGAGCAGTTCTTC CASSLCSIGGRSSYNEQFF
NA NA TRBJ2-7 TRBV7-8 TGTGCCAGCAGCCAGAACAGGGTCCCCTACGAGCAGTACTTC CASSQNRVPYEQYF
NA TRBD2 TRBJ2-1 TRBV6-5 TGTGCCAGCAGTTACTCGAAGCGGGGGGGCGTCAATGAGCAGTTCTTC CASSYSKRGGVNEQFF
NA NA TRBJ1-5 TRBV19 TGTGCCAGTACCCTCAGGGGTCCGAGCCATCAGCCCCAGCATTTT CASTLRGPSHQPQHF
NA TRBD1 TRBJ2-6 TRBV28 TGTGCCAGCAGTATAGCCCCGGGACAGGGGAACGTCCTGACTTTC CASSIAPGQGNVLTF
few TRBD1 TRBJ1-4 TRBV5-4 TGTGCCAGCAGCCTAACCGGGACAGGGGGCGTGTTTTGGAATGAAAAACTGTTTTTT CASSLTGTGGVFWNEKLFF
NA NA TRBJ1-2 TRBV28 TGTGCCAGCAGTTTATCGCAGGAAACCAACTATGGCTACACCTTC CASSLSQETNYGYTF
few TRBD2 TRBJ2-1 TRBV5-1 TGCGCCAGCAGCGTGCCCCGACTAGCGGATTACAATGAGCAGTTCTTC CASSVPRLADYNEQFF
once TRBD1 TRBJ2-2 TRBV7-9 TGTGCCAGCAGCATCCCTACAGGGGAGAACACCGGGGAGCTGTTTTTT CASSIPTGENTGELFF
NA TRBD2 TRBJ2-7 TRBV28 TGTGCCAGCCGCGGACTAGCGGGAGAAGAGGGCAGGTACGAGCAGTACTTC CASRGLAGEEGRYEQYF
NA TRBD1 TRBJ2-6 TRBV9 TGTGCCAGCCTTGGGAGAACAGGGGACTCTGGGGCCAACGTCCTGACTTTC CASLGRTGDSGANVLTF
NA NA TRBJ1-2 TRBV28 TGTGCCAGCAGTCAGGTACAAACAGGGAAGTTCGGCTACACCTTC CASSQVQTGKFGYTF
NA NA TRBJ2-7 TRBV12-5 TGTGCTAGTGGTTTTCTGGGGGCCAAAACCTACGAGCAGTACTTC CASGFLGAKTYEQYF
NA NA TRBJ1-6 TRBV5-1 TGCGCCAGCAGCTTAGGGGATTCACCCCTCCACTTT CASSLGDSPLHF
NA NA TRBJ2-1 TRBV7-2 TGTGCCAGCACCCCCTCTTCTCCCCCCGGCAATGAGCAGTTCTTC CASTPSSPPGNEQFF
NA NA TRBJ1-5 TRBV28 TGTGCCAGCAGTTTATCACCAGGACTAAACAATCAGCCCCAGCATTTT CASSLSPGLNNQPQHF
NA NA TRBJ2-1 TRBV27 TGTGCCAGCCTAAAACCGGGGTTATCCTACAATGAGCAGTTCTTC CASLKPGLSYNEQFF
NA TRBD2 TRBJ2-1 TRBV4-1 TGCGCCAGCAGCCAAGACCCGACTAGCTCAGAGTTCTTC CASSQDPTSSEFF
NA NA TRBJ2-1 TRBV10-2 TGCGCCAGCAGTTATGACAGCCTCTCCTACAATGAGCAGTTCTTC CASSYDSLSYNEQFF
NA NA TRBJ2-7 TRBV4-1 TGCGCCAGCAGCCAAGATCCGCGGGGGCCTACCTACGAGCAGTACTTC CASSQDPRGPTYEQYF
NA NA TRBJ2-5 TRBV5-4 TGTGCCAGCCAACCGGACAGACAAGAGACCCAGTACTTC CASQPDRQETQYF
NA TRBD2 TRBJ2-7 TRBV5-6 TGTGCCAGCACCTGGTGGGGACTAGCGGGAGTTCCTAATTCCTACGAGCAGTACTTC CASTWWGLAGVPNSYEQYF
NA NA TRBJ2-3 TRBV6-1 TGTGCCAGCAGTGAAAGCGGGTCTTGGGGTCCAGATACGCAGTATTTT CASSESGSWGPDTQYF
NA NA TRBJ1-1 TRBV2 TGTGCCAGCACGCTGGGGGGGGCGGAGGGCACTGAAGCTTTCTTT CASTLGGAEGTEAFF
NA NA TRBJ1-3 TRBV4-1 TGCGCCAGCAGCCAGCCGGGGACAAACTCTGGAAACACCATATATTTT CASSQPGTNSGNTIYF
NA TRBD1 TRBJ1-5 TRBV13 TGTGCCAGCAGCTCACGGGACAGCGAGGATTATCAGCCCCAGCATTTT CASSSRDSEDYQPQHF
NA NA TRBJ2-5 TRBV5-6 TGTGCCAGCAGCATACAGGGCCAAGAGACCCAGTACTTC CASSIQGQETQYF
once TRBD1 TRBJ2-7 TRBV7-2 TGTGCCAGCAGCTTAGGAGGACAGGGGACCCACGAGCAGTACTTC CASSLGGQGTHEQYF
NA TRBD2 TRBJ2-3 TRBV2 TGTGCCAGCGGTAGCGGGGAGAGCACAGATACGCAGTATTTT CASGSGESTDTQYF
NA NA TRBJ1-3 TRBV23-1 TGCGCCAGCAGTCAATTGGATGATTGGAGGGCTTCTGGAAACACCATATATTTT CASSQLDDWRASGNTIYF
NA NA TRBJ1-6 TRBV5-1 TGCGCCAGCAGTCTCCGGAGCTCCTATAATTCACCCCTCCACTTT CASSLRSSYNSPLHF
NA NA TRBJ2-1 TRBV6-6 TGTGCCAGCAGCCAAACAGGTGGTGAGCAGTTCTTC CASSQTGGEQFF
NA TRBD2 TRBJ2-3 TRBV4-2 TGTGCCAGCAGCCAAGATTGTCCGGGGGGGGCCACAGATACGCAGTATTTT CASSQDCPGGATDTQYF
NA TRBD2 TRBJ2-1 TRBV4-3 TGCGCCAGCAGCCAAGATCTGTCAGCGGGGGTCAATGAGCAGTTCTTC CASSQDLSAGVNEQFF
NA TRBD2 TRBJ2-4 TRBV4-1 TGCGCCAGCAGCCAAGGGGCGGGGGGGTTAACCAAAAACATTCAGTACTTC CASSQGAGGLTKNIQYF
NA TRBD2 TRBJ2-1 TRBV7-3 TGTGCCAGCAGCCGAGGGAGCGGGGGGACCTACAATGAGCAGTTCTTC CASSRGSGGTYNEQFF
NA NA TRBJ2-7 TRBV27 TGTGCCAGCAAAGTCAGGGGATTGGAGCAGTACTTC CASKVRGLEQYF
NA TRBD1 TRBJ2-7 TRBV29-1 TGCAGCGTTGGGTGTCGGACAGGGAGTCACTACGAGCAGTACTTC CSVGCRTGSHYEQYF
once TRBD1 TRBJ1-4 TRBV12-5 TGTGCTAGTGGTGAACTCGGGACAGGGGTTGCAACTAATGAAAAACTGTTTTTT CASGELGTGVATNEKLFF
once TRBD2 TRBJ2-1 TRBV10-3 TGTGCCATCAGTGAGCCTCCGGCCGGGACTACCGCAAACGAGCAGTTCTTC CAISEPPAGTTANEQFF
once NA TRBJ2-4 TRBV28 TGTGCCAGCAGTCCGAGAGAGAACATTCAGTACTTC CASSPRENIQYF
NA NA TRBJ2-3 TRBV4-3 TGCGCCAGCAGCCACCAAGCCGGGGATACGCAGTATTTT CASSHQAGDTQYF
once TRBD2 TRBJ2-7 TRBV28 TGTGCCAGCAGTTCTAGCGGTTTCGCTCACTACGAGCAGTACTTC CASSSSGFAHYEQYF